What follows is one T cell receptor beta chain and its context. What it binds is not known. The V gene's germline CDR1 is MGHRA and CDR2 YSYEKL. The CDR3 is made up of 17 amino acids. V lost 0 bases and J lost 1; bases outside the gene matches: 7. Unexposed donor CD4+ T cells date from about 2011-2019, before the COVID-19 pandemic. CD4+ T cells were isolated from the cells after around 10 days of culture. Unexposed-donor CD4+ T cells were probed with SARS-CoV-2 S/N and four cold-coronavirus spikes, cells permitting. Half the medium was replaced with IL-2 medium on days 3 and 7. Libraries were prepared by immunoSEQ multiplex PCR; TCRdb keeps only in-frame clonotypes and omits some of them. The sample lists approximately 12,000 clones; 60% to 80% were seen once. This specimen comes from a study of CD4 T cells in relation to SARS-CoV-2 and coronaviruses. For the study at large: After roughly ten days of antigen culture, PBMC TCR beta CDR3s were sequenced.

This clonotype originated in a human donor in good health. Material: CD4+ T cells from PBMCs, cultured in vitro. The chain uses TRBV4-1 and TRBJ1-2; 8 bases line up with TRBD1. For the CDR3, the DNA is TGCGCCAGCAGCCAAGAAACCGGGACAGGAGGTAACTATGGCTACACCTTC. It specifies CASSQETGTGGNYGYTF.